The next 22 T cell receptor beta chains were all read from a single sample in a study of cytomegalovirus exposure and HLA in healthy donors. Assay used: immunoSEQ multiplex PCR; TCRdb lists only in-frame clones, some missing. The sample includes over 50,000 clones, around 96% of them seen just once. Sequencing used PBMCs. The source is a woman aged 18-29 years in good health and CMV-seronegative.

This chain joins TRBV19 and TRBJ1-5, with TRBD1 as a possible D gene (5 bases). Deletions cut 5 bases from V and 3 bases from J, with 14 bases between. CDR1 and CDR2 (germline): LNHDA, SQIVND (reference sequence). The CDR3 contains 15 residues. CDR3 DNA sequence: TGTGCCAGTAGTCGACTCCAGGGAAACAATCAGCCCCAGCATTTT. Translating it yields CASSRLQGNNQPQHF.

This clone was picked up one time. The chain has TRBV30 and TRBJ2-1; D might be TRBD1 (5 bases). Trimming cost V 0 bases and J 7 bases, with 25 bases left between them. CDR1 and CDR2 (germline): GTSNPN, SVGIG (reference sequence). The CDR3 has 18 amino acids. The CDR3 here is CAWSVLGRAQGLGNEQFF. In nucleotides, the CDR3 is TGTGCCTGGAGTGTACTGGGAAGAGCGCAGGGTTTGGGAAATGAGCAGTTCTTC.

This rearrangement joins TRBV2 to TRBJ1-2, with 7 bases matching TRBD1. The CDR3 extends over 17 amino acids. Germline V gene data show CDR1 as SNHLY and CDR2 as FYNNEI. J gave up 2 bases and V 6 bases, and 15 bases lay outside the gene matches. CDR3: CASSRYPPTGLNYGYTF. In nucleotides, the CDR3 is TGTGCCAGCAGCCGTTACCCCCCGACAGGGCTAAACTATGGCTACACCTTC.

CDR3: CAISETTYEQYF. The CDR3 DNA sequence: TGTGCCATCAGTGAGACTACCTACGAGCAGTACTTC. This sequence joins TRBV10-3 and TRBJ2-7; D gene unclear. The V gene's germline CDR1 is ENHRY and CDR2 SYGVKD. V lost 2 bases, J lost 2 bases, and 4 bases lay in between. CDR3 length: 12 residues.

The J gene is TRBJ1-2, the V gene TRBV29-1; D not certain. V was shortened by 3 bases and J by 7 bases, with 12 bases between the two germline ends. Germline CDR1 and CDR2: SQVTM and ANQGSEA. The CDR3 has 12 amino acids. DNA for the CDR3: TGCAGCGTTGATACGGGGATTCCTGGCTACACCTTC. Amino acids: CSVDTGIPGYTF.

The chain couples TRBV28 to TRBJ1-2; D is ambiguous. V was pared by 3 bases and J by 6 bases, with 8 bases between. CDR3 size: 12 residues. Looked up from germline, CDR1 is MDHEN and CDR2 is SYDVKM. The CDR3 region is CASSLSQNGYTF. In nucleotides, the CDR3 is TGTGCCAGCAGTTTGTCACAGAATGGCTACACCTTC.

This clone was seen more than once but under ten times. The CDR3 DNA is TGTGCCAGCAGTTTGCCGGGACAGGGCAATCAGCCCCAGCATTTT. Encoded protein: CASSLPGQGNQPQHF. The V and J genes are TRBV28 and TRBJ1-5; 8 bases agree with TRBD1. Germline-derived CDR1 and CDR2 are MDHEN and SYDVKM. CDR3 length equals 15 residues. V was clipped by 3 bases and J by 2 bases; unmatched bases: 3.

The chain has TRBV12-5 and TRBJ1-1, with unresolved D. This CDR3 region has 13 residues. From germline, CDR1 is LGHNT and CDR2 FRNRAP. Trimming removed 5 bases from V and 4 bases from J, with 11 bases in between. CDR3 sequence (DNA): TGTGCTAGTGGTGCCCTGCCCAGCACTGAAGCTTTCTTT. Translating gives CASGALPSTEAFF. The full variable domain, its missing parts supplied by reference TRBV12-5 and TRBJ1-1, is DARVTQTPRHKVTEMGQEVTMRCQPILGHNTVFWYRQTMMQGLELLAYFRNRAPLDDSGMPKDRFSAEMPDATLATLKIQPSEPRDSAVYFCASGALPSTEAFFGQGTRLTVV.

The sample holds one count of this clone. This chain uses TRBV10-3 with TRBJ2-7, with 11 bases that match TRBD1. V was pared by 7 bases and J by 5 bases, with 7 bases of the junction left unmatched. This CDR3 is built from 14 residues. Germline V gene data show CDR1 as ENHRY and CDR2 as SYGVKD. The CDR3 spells CAITGTGGDDEQYF. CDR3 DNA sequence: TGTGCCATCACAGGGACAGGGGGGGACGACGAGCAGTACTTC.

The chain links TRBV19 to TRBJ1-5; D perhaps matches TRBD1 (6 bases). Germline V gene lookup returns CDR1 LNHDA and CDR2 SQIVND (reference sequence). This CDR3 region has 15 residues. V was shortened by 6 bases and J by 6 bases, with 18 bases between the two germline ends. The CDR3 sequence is CASRTTGPGGQPQHF. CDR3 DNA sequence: TGTGCCAGTAGAACCACAGGGCCGGGGGGTCAGCCCCAGCATTTT.

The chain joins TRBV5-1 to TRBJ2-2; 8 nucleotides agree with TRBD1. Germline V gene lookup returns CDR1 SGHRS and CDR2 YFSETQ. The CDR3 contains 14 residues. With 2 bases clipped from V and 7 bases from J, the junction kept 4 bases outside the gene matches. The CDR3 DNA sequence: TGCGCCAGCAGCTTCCCAGGGGGCGGCGGGGAGCTGTTTTTT. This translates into CASSFPGGGGELFF.

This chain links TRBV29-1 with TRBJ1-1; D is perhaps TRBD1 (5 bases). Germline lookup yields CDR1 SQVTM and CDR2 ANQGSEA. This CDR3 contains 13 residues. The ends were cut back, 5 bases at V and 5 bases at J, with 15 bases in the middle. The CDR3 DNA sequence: TGCAGCGTTCGGCCCAGGGCCCCGACTGAAGCTTTCTTT. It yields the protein CSVRPRAPTEAFF.

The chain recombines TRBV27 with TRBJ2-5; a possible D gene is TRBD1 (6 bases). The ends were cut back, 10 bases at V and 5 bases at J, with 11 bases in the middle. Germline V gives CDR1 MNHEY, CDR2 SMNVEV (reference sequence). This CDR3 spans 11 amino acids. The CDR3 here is CATRGLETQYF. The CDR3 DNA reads TGTGCCACCAGGGGCTTGGAGACCCAGTACTTC.

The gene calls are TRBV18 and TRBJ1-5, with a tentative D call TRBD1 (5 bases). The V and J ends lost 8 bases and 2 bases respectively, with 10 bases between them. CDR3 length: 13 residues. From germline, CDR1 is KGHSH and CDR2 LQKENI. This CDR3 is CASHGGGNQPQHF. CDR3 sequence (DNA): TGTGCCAGCCACGGGGGGGGCAATCAGCCCCAGCATTTT.

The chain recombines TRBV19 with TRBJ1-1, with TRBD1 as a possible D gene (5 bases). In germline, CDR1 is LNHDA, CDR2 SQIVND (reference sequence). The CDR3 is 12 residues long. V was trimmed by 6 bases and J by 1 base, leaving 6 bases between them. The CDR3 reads CASRTENTEAFF. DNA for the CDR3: TGTGCCAGTAGGACAGAGAACACTGAAGCTTTCTTT.

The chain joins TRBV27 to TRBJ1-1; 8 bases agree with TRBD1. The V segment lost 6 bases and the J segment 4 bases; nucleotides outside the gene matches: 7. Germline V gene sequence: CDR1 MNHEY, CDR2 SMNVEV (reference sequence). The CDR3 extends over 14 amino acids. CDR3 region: CASRPDRGSTEAFF. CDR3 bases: TGTGCCAGCAGGCCAGACAGGGGCTCCACTGAAGCTTTCTTT.

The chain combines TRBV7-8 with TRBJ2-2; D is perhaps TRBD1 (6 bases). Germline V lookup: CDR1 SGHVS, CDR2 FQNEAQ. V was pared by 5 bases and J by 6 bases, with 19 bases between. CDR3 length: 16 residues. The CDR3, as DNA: TGTGCCAGCAGCCTGAGACAGGAGTGGGCCGCCGGGGAGCTGTTTTTT. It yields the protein CASSLRQEWAAGELFF.

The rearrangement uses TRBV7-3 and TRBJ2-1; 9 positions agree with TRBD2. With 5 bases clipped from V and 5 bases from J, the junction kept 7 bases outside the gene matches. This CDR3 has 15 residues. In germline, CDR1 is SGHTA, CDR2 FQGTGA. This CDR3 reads CASSPLAGHNNEQFF. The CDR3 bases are TGTGCCAGCAGCCCCCTAGCGGGGCACAACAATGAGCAGTTCTTC.

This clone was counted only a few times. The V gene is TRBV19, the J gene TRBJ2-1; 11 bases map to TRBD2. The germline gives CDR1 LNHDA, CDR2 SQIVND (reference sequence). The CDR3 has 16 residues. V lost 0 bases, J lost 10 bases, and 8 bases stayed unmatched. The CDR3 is CASSIDRELAGVEQFF. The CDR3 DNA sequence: TGTGCCAGTAGTATAGATCGAGAACTAGCGGGAGTGGAGCAGTTCTTC.

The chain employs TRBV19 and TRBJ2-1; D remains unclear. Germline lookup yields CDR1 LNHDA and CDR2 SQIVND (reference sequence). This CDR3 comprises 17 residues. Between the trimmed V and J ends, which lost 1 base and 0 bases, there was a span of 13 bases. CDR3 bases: TGTGCCAGTAGTATAGTTGGGCTACCGAGCTCCTACAATGAGCAGTTCTTC. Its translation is CASSIVGLPSSYNEQFF.

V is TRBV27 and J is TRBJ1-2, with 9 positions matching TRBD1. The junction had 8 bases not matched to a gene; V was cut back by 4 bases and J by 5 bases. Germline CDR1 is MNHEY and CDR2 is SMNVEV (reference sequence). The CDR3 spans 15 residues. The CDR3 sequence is CASSSTGTGLYGYTF. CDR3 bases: TGTGCCAGCAGTTCCACCGGGACAGGGCTTTATGGCTACACCTTC.

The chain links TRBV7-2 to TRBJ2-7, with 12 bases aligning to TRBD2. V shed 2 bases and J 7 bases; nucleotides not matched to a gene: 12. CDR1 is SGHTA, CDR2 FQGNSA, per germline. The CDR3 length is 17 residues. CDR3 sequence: CASSLRLAGGRALEQYF. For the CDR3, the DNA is TGTGCCAGCAGCTTAAGGCTAGCGGGAGGGCGGGCGCTGGAGCAGTACTTC.